This TCR beta chain was sequenced for a study of CD8 T cells in ankylosing spondylitis. Study-level points and caveats: Peripheral blood held disease-linked clones only at relatively low frequency, and these were CD8+. As reported, disease-linked clones showed significant enrichment in matched ankylosing spondylitis synovial fluid. Within ankylosing spondylitis blood, a TCR beta motif made up of eight highly homologous variants appeared to be characteristic.

CDR1 and CDR2 from the germline V gene are SGHTA and FQGNSA. The V gene end was trimmed by 5 bases and the J gene end by 4 bases; junction bases not matched to a gene: 7. The CDR3 length is 16 residues. TCRdb reanalysed the 5' RACE reads using MiXCR and keeps one entry per CDR3 protein. The data contain 200,000 to 250,000 distinct CDR3 sequences, 15% to 20% of them singletons. This clonotype has more than one count but fewer than ten. Its matching antigen is unknown. The sequence came from a male donor with ankylosing spondylitis. The chain employs TRBV7-2 and TRBJ2-2, with 10 bases matching TRBD2. The source material was blood, either unsorted or a sorted T cell fraction (not recorded which). CDR3 in DNA: TGTGCCAGCAGCGCCCTAGCGGGAGAGGGCACCGGGGAGCTGTTTTTT. Amino acids: CASSALAGEGTGELFF. The full variable domain, in which reference TRBV7-2 and TRBJ2-2 provide the parts outside the CDR3, is GAGVSQSPSNKVTEKGKDVELRCDPISGHTALYWYRQSLGQGLEFLIYFQGNSAPDKSGLPSDRFSAERTGGSVSTLTIQRTQQEDSAVYLCASSALAGEGTGELFFGEGSRLTVL.